These 11 T cell receptor beta chains were all obtained from the same sample, sequenced in a study of T cell repertoires in cytomegalovirus infection. TCRdb analysed the reads with MiXCR anew, one entry per CDR3 protein. The table records around 190,000 distinct CDR3 sequences, about 15% of them present only once. The sequenced sample was PBMCs. These receptors were obtained from a human donor in good health (CMV status not recorded). Some clones in this sample may be carry-over from other donors' samples.

This clonotype came up many times. The rearrangement uses TRBV4-1 and TRBJ1-1, with TRBD1 as a possible D gene (5 bases). The V gene's germline CDR1 is MGHRA and CDR2 YSYEKL. This CDR3 contains 14 residues. Deletions cut 0 bases from V and 5 bases from J, with 10 bases between. CDR3 nucleotides: TGCGCCAGCAGCCAAGATGGGGGACGGACTGAAGCTTTCTTT. It is translated as CASSQDGGRTEAFF.

This chain connects TRBV12-3 or TRBV12-4 to TRBJ2-7; D unresolved. Trimming pared 3 bases from V and 6 bases from J, leaving 15 bases between. The CDR3 length is 14 residues. CDR3 DNA: TGTGCCAGCAGTTTTGGGCAGAATTCGGGCGAGCAGTACTTC. As protein: CASSFGQNSGEQYF.

This clonotype has at least ten counts. The CDR3 coding sequence is TGTGCCAGCAGTTGGGAAGCCATGAACACTGAAGCTTTCTTT. It yields the protein CASSWEAMNTEAFF. The J gene is TRBJ1-1, the V gene TRBV28; D is uncertain. The germline gives CDR1 MDHEN, CDR2 SYDVKM. The length of the CDR3 is 14 residues. Trimming stripped 4 bases from V and 0 bases from J, with 9 bases between.

The rearrangement links TRBV5-1 to TRBJ2-3; TRBD2 is a possible D gene (5 bases). V shed 1 base and J shed 2 bases, with 11 bases lying between them. CDR1 is SGHRS, CDR2 YFSETQ, per germline. The CDR3 contains 15 residues. The CDR3: CASSLSGSNTDTQYF. Here the CDR3 DNA reads TGCGCCAGCAGCTTGAGCGGTAGCAACACAGATACGCAGTATTTT.

The rearrangement joins TRBV29-1 to TRBJ1-2, with D possibly being TRBD1 (5 bases). Germline-derived CDR1 and CDR2 are SQVTM and ANQGSEA. V was clipped by 5 bases and J by 5 bases, with 12 bases between them. The CDR3 has 12 residues. The CDR3 loop is CSVPDREYGYTF. The CDR3 bases are TGCAGCGTTCCCGACAGAGAATATGGCTACACCTTC.

In its sample, this clonotype was seen a few times. The chain couples TRBV19 to TRBJ2-7; tentatively, D is TRBD1 (5 bases). Between the trimmed V and J ends, which lost 5 bases and 4 bases, there was a span of 12 bases. CDR3 length: 13 amino acids. Germline values: CDR1 LNHDA, CDR2 SQIVND (reference sequence). This CDR3 reads CASSGAGLYEQYF. Here the CDR3 DNA reads TGTGCCAGTAGTGGGGCAGGGCTATACGAGCAGTACTTC.

This clonotype was recorded at least ten times. The CDR3 loop reads CASSQEERYGDEQFF. The CDR3 DNA is TGCGCCAGCAGCCAAGAAGAAAGGTACGGCGATGAGCAGTTCTTC. The genes are TRBV4-1 and TRBJ2-1; no clear D. Trimming took 0 bases from V and 8 from J, leaving 14 bases between them. Per the germline V gene, CDR1 is MGHRA and CDR2 is YSYEKL. The CDR3 totals 15 residues.

The rearrangement uses TRBV29-1 and TRBJ1-2; D uncertain. This CDR3 region has 13 residues. The V and J ends lost 0 bases and 4 bases respectively, with 9 bases between them. The germline V gene encodes CDR1 SQVTM and CDR2 ANQGSEA. The CDR3 loop reads CSVEDPDFYGYTF. DNA of the CDR3: TGCAGCGTTGAAGACCCGGACTTCTATGGCTACACCTTC.

The rearrangement uses TRBV7-2 and TRBJ2-3; perhaps D is TRBD1 or TRBD2 (5 bases each). V was cut by 2 bases and J by 2 bases, with 14 bases left in between. This CDR3 is built from 16 residues. Germline CDR1 SGHTA, CDR2 FQGNSA. DNA of the CDR3: TGTGCCAGCAGCTTAACGGGGCGGGCCGCCACAGATACGCAGTATTTT. Translating gives CASSLTGRAATDTQYF.

In its sample, this clonotype was seen many times. The rearrangement joins TRBV6-5 to TRBJ1-2, with TRBD1 matching over 7 bases. V shed 0 bases, J shed 6 bases, and the junction held 16 bases outside the gene matches. CDR1 is MNHEY, CDR2 SVGAGI, per germline. This CDR3 spans 18 amino acids. This chain's CDR3 is CASSYSRPGTDAYHGYTF. For the CDR3, the DNA is TGTGCCAGCAGTTACTCGCGTCCCGGGACAGACGCTTACCATGGCTACACCTTC.

A few counts support this clonotype. The V gene is TRBV4-3, the J gene TRBJ2-7, with TRBD2 identical over 7 bases. V was pared by 0 bases and J by 7 bases, with 6 bases of the junction left unmatched. CDR1 and CDR2 (germline): LGHNA, YSLEER. This CDR3 comprises 14 residues. CDR3 bases: TGCGCCAGCAGCCAAGAACTAGCGCTAGGAGAGCAGTACTTC. It specifies CASSQELALGEQYF.